This TCR beta chain emerged from a study of regulatory T cells in long-lasting Graves disease. Arm-PCR of CDR3 regions and iRepertoire HTBI primers were the basis on which TCR beta libraries were built. TCRdb reprocessed the multiplex PCR reads with MiXCR, giving one entry per CDR3 protein. The table records around 420,000 distinct CDR3 sequences, over 14% of them present only once. This clonotype was recorded many times. The CDR3 consists of 14 residues. Germline trimming cut 6 bases from V and 6 bases from J; bases unmatched to any gene: 7. CDR1 is LGHDT, CDR2 YNNKEL, per germline (reference sequence). Time point indicated: newly diagnosed GD, antithyroid drugs for less than 3 months. From RNA extracted from PBMCs, the TCR library was made. Separately, the same data were catalogued under a study of T cells in Graves' hyperthyroidism and ophthalmopathy. That study reports: The primer set for the first-round RT-PCR of the TCR CDR3 was HTBI.

The receptor comes from a woman aged 35 to 49 with Graves disease. The rearrangement uses TRBV3-1 and TRBJ1-5; TRBD1 matches at 8 bases. The starting material was peripheral blood mononuclear cells (PBMCs), obtained at new diagnosis, from a patient treated with antithyroid drugs. CDR3 region: CASSPGQVGQPQHF. The CDR3 DNA follows: TGTGCCAGCAGTCCGGGACAGGTTGGTCAGCCCCAGCATTTT.